The next 5 T cell receptor beta chains were all read from a single sample in a study of T-cell reconstitution after alpha-beta-depleted transplantation in children. This sample's TCRbeta library carried unique molecular identifier barcodes. TCRdb called the PCR reads again in MiXCR, with one record for every CDR3 protein. Among about 610,000 distinct CDR3 sequences listed, roughly a tenth were seen once. The sequenced sample was PBMCs from the stem cell graft donor, obtained from the stem cell graft. Every receptor here comes from a human donor who donated a stem cell graft to a child with acute myeloid leukemia.

The chain couples TRBV7-3 to TRBJ2-1, with 7 positions matching TRBD2. Looked up from germline, CDR1 is SGHTA and CDR2 is FQGTGA. The CDR3 spans 13 residues. The V and J ends lost 5 bases and 12 bases, in that order; junction bases with no gene match: 10. The CDR3 nucleotides are TGTGCCAGCAGCCAATCGCGGGAGACCCGGCAGTTCTTC. It specifies CASSQSRETRQFF.

This clonotype turned up a few times. The chain uses TRBV6-1 and TRBJ1-2; tentative D call: TRBD1 (5 bases). Trimming stripped 7 bases from V and 7 bases from J, with 16 bases between. Germline V gene data show CDR1 as MNHNS and CDR2 as SASEGT. The CDR3 spans 13 residues. CDR3 sequence reads: CASTSQGFRGYTF. CDR3 DNA sequence: TGTGCCAGCACCTCGCAGGGTTTTCGTGGCTACACCTTC.

Worth noting for this clonotype: Sequence at one end of the junction differs from germline and may be a read error. The chain recombines TRBV3-1 with TRBJ2-3, with 14 nucleotides matching TRBD2. Germline CDR1 is LGHDT and CDR2 is YNNKEL (reference sequence). The CDR3 consists of 20 residues. The CDR3 protein is CACSQDGLGLAGVNADTQYF. CDR3 DNA: TGTGCCTGCAGCCAAGATGGTTTGGGACTAGCGGGAGTAAATGCGGATACGCAGTATTTT.

This clonotype was counted only a few times. The rearrangement joins TRBV28 to TRBJ1-2, with D tentatively TRBD1 (5 bases). The CDR3 is made up of 14 amino acids. The germline V gene encodes CDR1 MDHEN and CDR2 SYDVKM. V dropped 4 bases and J dropped 4 bases, with 13 bases sitting between them. CDR3 residues: CASSSSGGVYGYTF. The CDR3 nucleotides read TGTGCCAGCAGTTCCTCCGGGGGGGTCTATGGCTACACCTTC.

This clonotype was seen only a few times. The chain carries TRBV5-5 and TRBJ2-2; 9 bases map to TRBD2. V shed 5 bases, J shed 3 bases, and the junction held 11 bases outside the gene matches. Germline V CDR1 and CDR2: SGHKS, YYEKEE (reference sequence). The CDR3 has 17 amino acids. For the CDR3, the DNA is TGTGCCAGCAGTTCTCCCCCCGGGACTAGCTACACCGGGGAGCTGTTTTTT. This translates into CASSSPPGTSYTGELFF.